This T cell receptor beta chain was identified in a study of cytomegalovirus exposure and HLA in healthy donors. Overall study context: Sequencing of about 179 million T cells in an earlier analysis found about 120 million unique TCR beta sequences. Study-level findings and limits: Judged likely to be a sequencing artifact was a cluster of highly shared sequence variants.

Researchers ran the PCR with 60 Vbeta and 13 Jbeta primers. Clones were sequenced by immunoSEQ multiplex PCR, and TCRdb holds only the in-frame ones, with some missing. Altogether approximately 130,000 clones are present, about 83% being singletons, with the ten largest covering roughly 1.2%. The CDR3 length is 15 residues. Per the germline V gene, CDR1 is MDHEN and CDR2 is SYDVKM. The ends lost 10 bases at V and 1 base at J; junction bases unmatched: 8. Comments on this clone: Its antigen is not identified.

The sequenced sample consisted of PBMCs. This clonotype originated in a girl aged 2-15 years in good health and CMV-seronegative. The V gene is TRBV28, the J gene TRBJ2-7, with 12 bases aligning to TRBD2. CDR3 amino acids: CATTGLAGLSYEQYF. The CDR3 bases are TGTGCCACAACAGGACTAGCGGGATTGTCCTACGAGCAGTACTTC.